The 14 T cell receptor beta chains below come from one sample, sequenced in a study of T cell responses to AZD1222 COVID-19 vaccine. The assay was immunoSEQ multiplex PCR, and TCRdb's table has in-frame clones only and misses some. The sample lists about 150,000 clones; over 75% were seen once. This material consisted of peripheral blood, taken on day 0 of AZD1222 vaccination. These receptors were collected from an adult in good health.

With respect to this clone: No DNA is shown, since the ends of the CDR3 on it are uncertain; the CDR3 is the one TCRdb lists. The chain employs TRBV6-2 or TRBV6-3 and TRBJ1-5. The CDR3 length is 16 residues, termini included. The germline V gene has CDR1 MNHEY and CDR2 SVGEGT. CDR3 in amino acids: CASSSSSSGSQQPQHF.

The chain is built from TRBV7-9 and TRBJ2-1; D ambiguous. The V end lost 6 bases, the J end lost 0 bases, and 6 bases lay between the germline ends. Germline V CDR1 and CDR2: SEHNR, FQNEAQ (reference sequence). The CDR3 runs to 13 residues. The CDR3 DNA sequence: TGTGCCAGCAGTCCTACCTCCTACAATGAGCAGTTCTTC. Translating it yields CASSPTSYNEQFF.

The V gene is TRBV27, the J gene TRBJ1-2; D is uncertain. Germline loops: CDR1 MNHEY, CDR2 SMNVEV (reference sequence). The CDR3 totals 14 residues. V lost 5 bases and J lost 1, with 11 bases in between. CDR3 residues: CASSPHSVNYGYTF. The CDR3 nucleotides are TGTGCCAGCAGTCCCCACAGCGTTAACTATGGCTACACCTTC.

The rearrangement uses TRBV4-2 and TRBJ1-6, with 8 nucleotides matching TRBD1. The CDR3 length is 16 residues. The V gene end was trimmed by 5 bases and the J gene end by 1 base; junction bases not matched to a gene: 4. Germline CDR1 and CDR2: LGHNA and YNFKEQ. The DNA for the CDR3 is TGTGCCAGCAGCGAGACAGGGGCTTCCTATAATTCACCCCTCCACTTT. Translated, it gives CASSETGASYNSPLHF.

V and J are TRBV18 and TRBJ1-2, with TRBD1 identical over 7 bases. Germline values: CDR1 KGHSH, CDR2 LQKENI. The CDR3 is 12 amino acids. Germline trimming cut 4 bases from V and 5 bases from J; bases unmatched to any gene: 1. The CDR3 is CASSLTGYGYTF. CDR3 in DNA: TGTGCCAGCTCACTGACAGGGTATGGCTACACCTTC.

V is TRBV9 and J is TRBJ2-7, with D perhaps matching TRBD2 (6 bases). Per the germline V gene, CDR1 is SGDLS and CDR2 is YYNGEE. The CDR3 has 16 amino acids. Trimming cost V 3 bases and J 2 bases, with 18 bases left between them. DNA for the CDR3: TGTGCCAGCAGCGACCCAGAGGGGCGCGGGACCTACGAGCAGTACTTC. Translated: CASSDPEGRGTYEQYF.

This chain links TRBV4-2 with TRBJ1-6; D gene unclear. The CDR3 runs 16 residues. Germline loops: CDR1 LGHNA, CDR2 YNFKEQ. Trimming left V 3 bases short and J 5 bases short, with 14 bases between. CDR3 loop: CASSHPRRGNNSPLHF. Written as DNA, the CDR3 is TGTGCCAGCAGCCACCCCCGCCGAGGGAATAATTCACCCCTCCACTTT.

The V gene is TRBV28, the J gene TRBJ1-4, with D possibly being TRBD1 (5 bases). V lost 1 base, J lost 0 bases, and 15 bases lay in between. The germline gives CDR1 MDHEN, CDR2 SYDVKM. CDR3 length equals 18 residues. This CDR3 is CASSLFRGGYTTNEKLFF. CDR3 nucleotides: TGTGCCAGCAGTTTATTTAGGGGAGGTTATACAACTAATGAAAAACTGTTTTTT.

The V call is TRBV4-3, the J call TRBJ2-1; 7 bases agree with TRBD2. The germline CDR1 and CDR2 sequences are LGHNA and YSLEER. Losses at the gene ends were 4 bases for V and 5 bases for J; bases not matched to a gene: 11. This CDR3 region has 16 residues. The CDR3 region has the DNA TGCGCCAGCAGCCCAGGTAGCGGGTATGGCAACAATGAGCAGTTCTTC. This sequence encodes CASSPGSGYGNNEQFF.

Only one count was recorded for this clone. The CDR3 region is CASSPGLAGDDNEQFF. CDR3 nucleotides: TGCGCCAGCAGCCCGGGTCTAGCGGGAGACGACAATGAGCAGTTCTTC. The genes are TRBV4-3 and TRBJ2-1, with 10 bases identical to TRBD2. The ends lost 4 bases at V and 5 bases at J; junction bases unmatched: 8. Germline CDR1 reads LGHNA; CDR2 reads YSLEER. The CDR3 runs 16 residues.

This chain links TRBV18 with TRBJ2-6, with TRBD2 matching 7 bases. The CDR3 length is 16 residues. Germline V CDR1 and CDR2: KGHSH, LQKENI. V lost 7 bases and J lost 0; bases outside the gene matches: 6. CDR3 loop: CASWTGEGSGANVLTF. The CDR3 bases are TGTGCCAGCTGGACCGGGGAGGGCTCTGGGGCCAACGTCCTGACTTTC.

The chain joins TRBV5-1 to TRBJ2-3; 7 nucleotides align to TRBD2. Germline CDR1 SGHRS, CDR2 YFSETQ. V was pared by 0 bases and J by 3 bases, with 4 bases of the junction left unmatched. This CDR3 region has 15 residues. The CDR3 sequence is CASSLVGGLTDTQYF. The DNA for the CDR3 is TGCGCCAGCAGCTTGGTGGGAGGGTTGACAGATACGCAGTATTTT.

This sequence joins TRBV28 and TRBJ1-6, with no clear D. Trimming cost V 1 base and J 0 bases, with 7 bases left between them. The CDR3 contains 16 residues. Germline CDR1 and CDR2: MDHEN and SYDVKM. The CDR3 reads CASSLLGSSYNSPLHF. CDR3 coding DNA: TGTGCCAGCAGTTTATTGGGGAGCTCCTATAATTCACCCCTCCACTTT.

The chain links TRBV28 to TRBJ1-6, with unresolved D. This CDR3 comprises 13 residues. Looked up from germline, CDR1 is MDHEN and CDR2 is SYDVKM. V lost 5 bases and J lost 9, with 11 bases in between. In nucleotides, the CDR3 is TGTGCCAGCAGTCTGATTGGCGGTTCACCCCTCCACTTT. Protein product: CASSLIGGSPLHF.